Reported below is one T cell receptor beta chain. Its antigen is unidentified. This sample was taken from a study of OX40 agonist ivuxolimab in advanced cancers. Study overall: Each dose-escalation patient presented with hepatocellular carcinoma, melanoma, renal cell or head and neck cancer. Notes on the study in general: Averaging showed that CD8+ T cells had more expanded clones than CD4+ did.

Clones were sequenced by immunoSEQ multiplex PCR, and TCRdb holds only the in-frame ones, with some missing. Seen here are more than 60,000 clones, about 80% observed once, and the top ten hold almost 4.5%. Source: CD4+ or CD8+ T cells sorted from blood, taken in a trial of the OX40 agonist ivuxolimab. The origin of this receptor is an adult with an advanced solid tumor such as melanoma, head and neck, liver or kidney cancer.

The CDR3 here is CASRSTGRGYGYTF. Written as DNA, the CDR3 is TGTGCCAGCAGATCGACAGGGCGTGGCTATGGCTACACCTTC. The chain has TRBV28 and TRBJ1-2; 7 nucleotides match TRBD1. V lost 6 bases, J lost 4 bases, and 8 bases stayed unmatched. The germline gives CDR1 MDHEN, CDR2 SYDVKM. This CDR3 has 14 amino acids.